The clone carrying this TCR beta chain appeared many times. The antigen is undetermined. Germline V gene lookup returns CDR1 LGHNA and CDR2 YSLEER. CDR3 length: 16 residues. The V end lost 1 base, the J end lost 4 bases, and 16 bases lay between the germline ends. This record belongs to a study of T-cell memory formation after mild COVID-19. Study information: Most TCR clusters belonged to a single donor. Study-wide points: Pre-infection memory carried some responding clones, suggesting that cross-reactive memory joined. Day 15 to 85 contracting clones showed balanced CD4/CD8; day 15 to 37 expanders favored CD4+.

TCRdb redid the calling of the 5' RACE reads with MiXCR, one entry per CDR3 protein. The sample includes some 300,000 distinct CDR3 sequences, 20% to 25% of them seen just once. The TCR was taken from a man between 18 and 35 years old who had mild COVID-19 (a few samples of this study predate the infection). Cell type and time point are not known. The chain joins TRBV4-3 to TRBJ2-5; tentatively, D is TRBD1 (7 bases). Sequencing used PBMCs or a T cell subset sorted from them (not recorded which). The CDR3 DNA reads TGCGCCAGCAGCCAAGGACTAGGAGGGGGCTTAGAGACCCAGTACTTC. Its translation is CASSQGLGGGLETQYF.